This T cell receptor (beta chain) was sequenced during a study of T-cell memory formation after mild COVID-19. One entry per CDR3 protein results from TCRdb running MiXCR on the 5' RACE reads. The repertoire includes 15,000 to 20,000 distinct CDR3 sequences, approximately 23% of them detected once, and 45% to 75% sits in the top ten. CDR1 and CDR2 from the germline V gene are SNHLY and FYNNEI. The length of the CDR3 is 15 residues. Between the trimmed V and J ends, which lost 3 bases and 2 bases, there was a span of 13 bases. This clonotype has just a few counts. This clonotype was obtained from a man between 18 and 29 years old who had mild COVID-19 (a few samples of this study predate the infection). Cell type and time point are not known. The rearrangement links TRBV2 to TRBJ1-2; D is ambiguous. The sample consisted of PBMCs or a T cell subset sorted from them (not recorded which). CDR3 loop: CASSDSWGANYGYTF. The CDR3 nucleotides are TGTGCCAGCAGTGACTCTTGGGGAGCCAACTATGGCTACACCTTC.